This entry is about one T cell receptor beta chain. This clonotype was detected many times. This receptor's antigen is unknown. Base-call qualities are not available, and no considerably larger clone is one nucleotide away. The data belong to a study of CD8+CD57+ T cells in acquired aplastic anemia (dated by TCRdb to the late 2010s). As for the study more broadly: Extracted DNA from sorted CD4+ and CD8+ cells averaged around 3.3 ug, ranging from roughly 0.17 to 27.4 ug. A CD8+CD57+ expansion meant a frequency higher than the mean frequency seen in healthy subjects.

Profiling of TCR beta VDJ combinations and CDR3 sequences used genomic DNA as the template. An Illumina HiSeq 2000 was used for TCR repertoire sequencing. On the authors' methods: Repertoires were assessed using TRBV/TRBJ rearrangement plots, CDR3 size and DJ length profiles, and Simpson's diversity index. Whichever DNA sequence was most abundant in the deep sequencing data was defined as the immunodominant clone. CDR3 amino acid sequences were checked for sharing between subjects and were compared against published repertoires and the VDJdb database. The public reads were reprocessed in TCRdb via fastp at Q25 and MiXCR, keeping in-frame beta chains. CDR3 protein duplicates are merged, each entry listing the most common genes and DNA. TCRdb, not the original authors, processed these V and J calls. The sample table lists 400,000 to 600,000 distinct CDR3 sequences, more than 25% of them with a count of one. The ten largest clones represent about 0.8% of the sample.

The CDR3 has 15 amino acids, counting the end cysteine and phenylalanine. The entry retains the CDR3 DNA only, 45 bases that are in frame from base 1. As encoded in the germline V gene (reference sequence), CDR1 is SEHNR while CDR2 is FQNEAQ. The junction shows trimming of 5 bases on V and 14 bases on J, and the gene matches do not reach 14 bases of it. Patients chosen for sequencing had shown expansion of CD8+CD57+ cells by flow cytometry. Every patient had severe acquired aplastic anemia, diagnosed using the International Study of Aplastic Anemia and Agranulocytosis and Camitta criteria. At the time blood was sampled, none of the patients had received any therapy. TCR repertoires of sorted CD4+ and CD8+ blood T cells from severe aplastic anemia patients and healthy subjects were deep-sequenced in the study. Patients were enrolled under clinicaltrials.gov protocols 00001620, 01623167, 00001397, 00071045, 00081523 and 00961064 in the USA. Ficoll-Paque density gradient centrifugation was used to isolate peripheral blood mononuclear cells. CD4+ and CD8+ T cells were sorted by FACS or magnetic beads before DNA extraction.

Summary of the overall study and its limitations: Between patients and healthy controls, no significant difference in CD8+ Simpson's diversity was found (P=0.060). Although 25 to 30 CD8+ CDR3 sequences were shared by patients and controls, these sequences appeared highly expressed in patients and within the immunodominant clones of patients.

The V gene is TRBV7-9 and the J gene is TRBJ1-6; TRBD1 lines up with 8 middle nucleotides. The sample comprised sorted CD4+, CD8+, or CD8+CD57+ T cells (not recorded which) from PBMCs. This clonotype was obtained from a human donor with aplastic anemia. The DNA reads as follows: TGTGCCAGCAGCCGTGACAGGGGACTTAATTCGGCCCTCCACTTT. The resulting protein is CASSRDRGLNSALHF.